This TCR beta chain was identified during a study of CD8 T cells in ankylosing spondylitis. Notes on the study in general: Significant enrichment of disease-linked clones was reported in matched ankylosing spondylitis synovial fluid. In the blood and synovial fluid of reactive arthritis, some motif variants had been previously reported. Peripheral blood held disease-linked clones only at relatively low frequency, and these were CD8+.

Of note for this clonotype: Its antigen is not identified.

Quantitative 5'-RACE with molecular barcodes generated TCR beta libraries. MiXCR, run by TCRdb on the 5' RACE reads, gives a single entry per CDR3 protein. Of around 150,000 distinct CDR3 sequences listed, around 19% were seen once; the top ten hold 7.8%. The V and J ends lost 4 bases and 7 bases, in that order; junction bases with no gene match: 4. CDR1 is DFQATT and CDR2 is SNEGSKA in the germline V gene (reference sequence). The CDR3 contains 14 residues. The sequenced sample consisted of blood, either unsorted or a sorted T cell fraction (not recorded which). The V call is TRBV20-1, the J call TRBJ2-1; 13 bases align to TRBD2. The sequence was collected from a male donor with ankylosing spondylitis or in good health (not recorded which). The DNA of the CDR3 is TGCAGTGCTATTACTAGCGGGAGGGTGAATGAGCAGTTCTTC. The encoded protein is CSAITSGRVNEQFF.